The clone carrying this TCR beta chain has a handful of counts. The sample belongs to a study of OX40 agonist ivuxolimab in advanced cancers. Here immunoSEQ multiplex PCR was the method, and the copy in TCRdb shows in-frame clones only, minus some. The sample holds 150,000 to 180,000 clones, under 95% seen once. The V and J ends lost 2 bases and 4 bases, in that order; junction bases with no gene match: 5. The CDR3 extends over 15 amino acids. The germline CDR1 and CDR2 sequences are MNHEY and SMNVEV (reference sequence). The sample here was CD4+ or CD8+ T cells sorted from blood, taken in a trial of the OX40 agonist ivuxolimab. This TCR came from an adult with an advanced solid tumor such as melanoma, head and neck, liver or kidney cancer. The J gene is TRBJ2-7, the V gene TRBV27; 10 nucleotides line up with TRBD2. The CDR3 reads CASSLEPGLAYEQYF. The CDR3 nucleotides read TGTGCCAGCAGTTTAGAGCCGGGACTAGCGTACGAGCAGTACTTC.